The T cell receptor (beta chain) under discussion was sequenced for a study of blood T cell repertoires in COVID-19. Overall study context: Whether acute or convalescent, the COVID-19 samples came from the United States, Italy and Spain.

Original handling: Using reference gene primer amplification, nucleated cell counts were estimated. Sequencing used immunoSEQ multiplex PCR; TCRdb keeps in-frame clones, though not all of them. From that table come the V and J calls and clone size; the DNA was used to work out D and trimming. The data show about 120,000 clones, with over 80% seen just once and under 6% held by the top ten. With 5 bases clipped from V and 8 bases from J, the junction kept 14 bases outside the gene matches. Germline CDR1 LGHDT, CDR2 YNNKEL (reference sequence). The CDR3 runs 16 residues. This clone has only a few counts.

The TCR sequence derives from a woman aged 50 to 65 with acute or convalescent COVID-19. V usage is TRBV3-1 (or the pseudogene TRBV3-2) and J usage is TRBJ1-3; 8 positions agree with TRBD1. The sequenced sample consisted of peripheral blood. The CDR3 sequence: CASSFNRGIGADTIYF. The CDR3 region has the DNA TGTGCCAGCAGCTTTAACAGGGGGATAGGCGCGGACACCATATATTTT.